This T cell receptor (beta chain) was sequenced for a study of Ad26.COV2.S vaccination and SARS-CoV-2 variants. Study overall: Ad26.COV2.S, an intramuscular injection, was given once or twice 56 days apart. Study-wide results and limits: People who got the vaccine or the placebo had similar non-spike TCR breadth.

Worth noting for this clone: Its antigen is not known.

Sequencing used immunoSEQ multiplex PCR; TCRdb keeps in-frame clones, though not all of them. In the table there are 350,000 to 450,000 clones, 92% of which are singletons. Treatment meaning: approximately 18 received Ad26.COV2.S at low or high dose, single or two shots; 5 received placebo; per-sample allocation not given. Specimen acquisition occurred on day 63 following the initial vaccine or placebo injection. Trimming removed 2 bases from V and 2 bases from J, with 7 bases in between. CDR1 MNHEY and CDR2 SVGAGI come from the germline V gene. This CDR3 comprises 14 residues. The TCR originated in a person aged 18-65 years who received the Ad26.COV2.S COVID-19 vaccine or a placebo. This sample comprised peripheral blood, obtained in a trial of Ad26.COV2.S vaccine versus placebo. The chain links TRBV6-5 to TRBJ2-1; D not resolved. CDR3 bases: TGTGCCAGCAGTTACGACCCCCCCTACAATGAGCAGTTCTTC. Its protein product is CASSYDPPYNEQFF.